What follows is one T cell receptor (beta chain) and its context. The sample belongs to a study of cytomegalovirus exposure and HLA in healthy donors. CDR1 is SGHRS, CDR2 YFSETQ, per germline. The germline V and J ends were trimmed by 7 bases and 7 bases, with 17 bases remaining between them. The CDR3 length is 14 residues. The primer mix had 60 Vbeta and 13 Jbeta primers. The protocol was immunoSEQ multiplex PCR, while the TCRdb copy is restricted to in-frame clones and leaves out a portion. The sample comprises about 150,000 clones, about 85% of which are singletons, and under 1.5% rests with the top ten.

Specimen: PBMCs. The clonotype originates from a man aged 50 to 59 in good health and CMV-seropositive. V and J are TRBV5-1 and TRBJ1-4, with unresolved D. The CDR3 DNA follows: TGCGCCAGCCGTGCCCAACCCCCGGGTGAAAAACTGTTTTTT. Its translation: CASRAQPPGEKLFF.